A single sample is the source of the 24 T cell receptor beta chains below, sequenced in a study of shared clonotypes between healthy human individuals. Assay used: immunoSEQ multiplex PCR; TCRdb lists only in-frame clones, some missing. The data contain about 680,000 clones, about 92% of them singletons. CD45RO-negative CD8 cells positively selected for CCR7 made up the naive population, which excluded terminally differentiated effector memory CD45RA+ cells. The sample taken for sequencing was naive CD8+ T cells sorted from blood. These receptors were obtained from a man aged 25 to 40 in good health.

V gene TRBV7-6 combines with J gene TRBJ2-7; 9 bases are shared with TRBD1. The V and J ends lost 1 base and 3 bases, in that order; junction bases with no gene match: 4. Per the germline V gene, CDR1 is SGHVS and CDR2 is FNYEAQ. The CDR3 has 15 amino acids. The CDR3 here is CASSLEGTGNYEQYF. Here the CDR3 DNA reads TGTGCCAGCAGCTTAGAAGGGACAGGGAACTACGAGCAGTACTTC.

The chain recombines TRBV2 with TRBJ2-5; D could derive from TRBD1 or TRBD2 (5 bases each). V lost 10 bases and J lost 4, with 16 bases in between. Germline V CDR1 and CDR2: SNHLY, FYNNEI. This CDR3 is built from 13 residues. CDR3 residues: CATRTRDVETQYF. The CDR3 DNA follows: TGTGCCACCCGAACCCGGGACGTAGAGACCCAGTACTTC.

This clone came up a few times. V usage is TRBV30 and J usage is TRBJ1-1, with TRBD1 matching 9 bases. The J segment lost 3 bases and the V segment lost 2 bases, leaving 4 bases of the junction unmatched. From germline, CDR1 is GTSNPN and CDR2 SVGIG (reference sequence). The CDR3 runs to 14 residues. DNA for the CDR3: TGTGCCTGGAGTTTGACAGGGGGGGACACTGAAGCTTTCTTT. This sequence encodes CAWSLTGGDTEAFF. The full variable domain, its missing parts supplied by reference TRBV30 and TRBJ1-1, is SQTIHQWPATLVQPVGSPLSLECTVEGTSNPNLYWYRQAAGRGLQLLFYSVGIGQISSEVPQNLSASRPQDRQFILSSKKLLLSDSGFYLCAWSLTGGDTEAFFGQGTRLTVV.

The chain has TRBV15 and TRBJ2-4, with a possible D match to TRBD1 (6 bases). V dropped 2 bases and J dropped 4 bases, with 12 bases sitting between them. The length of the CDR3 is 15 residues. The germline V gene encodes CDR1 LNHNV and CDR2 YYDKDF (reference sequence). The CDR3 spells CATSRSPTGKNIQYF. CDR3 nucleotide sequence: TGTGCCACCAGCAGAAGTCCCACAGGGAAAAACATTCAGTACTTC.

The chain recombines TRBV4-3 with TRBJ1-4, with D unclear. The germline V and J ends were trimmed by 5 bases and 8 bases, with 12 bases remaining between them. Germline CDR1 and CDR2: LGHNA and YSLEER. The CDR3 runs to 13 residues. The CDR3 nucleotides read TGCGCCAGCAGCTCTGGCCGAGGGGAAAAACTGTTTTTT. It codes for CASSSGRGEKLFF.

There are a few counts of this clone. The chain carries TRBV7-9 and TRBJ1-3; D gene ambiguous. Germline V gives CDR1 SEHNR, CDR2 FQNEAQ (reference sequence). V lost 4 bases and J 3 bases, leaving 7 bases between the germline ends. The CDR3 has 13 amino acids. The CDR3 sequence is CASSSLDGNTIYF. The CDR3 DNA reads TGTGCCAGCAGCTCCCTTGATGGAAACACCATATATTTT.

This clone appeared once. V is TRBV7-9 and J is TRBJ2-1, with 13 bases fitting TRBD2. The CDR3 is 17 amino acids. The germline gives CDR1 SEHNR, CDR2 FQNEAQ (reference sequence). V shed 1 base, J shed 0 bases, and the junction held 0 bases outside the gene matches. The CDR3 sequence: CASSLGTSGSSYNEQFF. CDR3 coding DNA: TGTGCCAGCAGCTTAGGGACTAGCGGGAGCTCCTACAATGAGCAGTTCTTC.

This chain links TRBV4-3 with TRBJ1-2, with D perhaps matching TRBD1 (6 bases). Deletions cut 0 bases from V and 5 bases from J, with 13 bases between. The V gene's germline CDR1 is LGHNA and CDR2 YSLEER. CDR3 length equals 15 residues. The CDR3: CASSQDLGGRYGYTF. As DNA, the CDR3 is TGCGCCAGCAGCCAAGATCTGGGGGGCAGATATGGCTACACCTTC.

The chain joins TRBV28 to TRBJ2-3, with a weak D call TRBD2 (6 bases). Germline V lookup: CDR1 MDHEN, CDR2 SYDVKM. Trimming took 3 bases from V and 1 from J, leaving 14 bases between them. This CDR3 comprises 16 residues. The chain's CDR3 is CASSFWDSSGTDTQYF. DNA of the CDR3: TGTGCCAGCAGTTTCTGGGACTCTTCGGGCACAGATACGCAGTATTTT.

This clone is a singleton in its sample. The same CDR3 also results from other DNA sequences found in this sample. V gene TRBV28 combines with J gene TRBJ2-2; D is uncertain. The CDR3 has 13 residues. The V gene lost 3 bases and the J gene lost 5 bases, with 7 bases spanning the gap. CDR1 is MDHEN, CDR2 SYDVKM, per germline. This chain's CDR3 is CASSFRRTGELFF. Written as DNA, the CDR3 is TGTGCCAGCAGTTTTCGTCGTACCGGGGAGCTGTTTTTT.

J is TRBJ2-2 and V is TRBV7-6, with 10 bases lining up with TRBD2. The germline V gene has CDR1 SGHVS and CDR2 FNYEAQ. The junction had 4 bases not matched to a gene; V was cut back by 3 bases and J by 3 bases. The CDR3 runs 16 residues. The CDR3 DNA is TGTGCCAGCAGCTTGATCAGCGGGAGGGACACCGGGGAGCTGTTTTTT. This encodes CASSLISGRDTGELFF.

The chain couples TRBV27 to TRBJ2-7; the D gene could be TRBD1 or TRBD2 (5 bases each). Between the trimmed V and J ends, which lost 3 bases and 3 bases, there was a span of 12 bases. The germline V gene has CDR1 MNHEY and CDR2 SMNVEV (reference sequence). The CDR3 has 14 residues. This CDR3 reads CASSLGPRDYEQYF. CDR3 DNA: TGTGCCAGCAGTTTGGGACCGAGGGACTACGAGCAGTACTTC.

This sequence joins TRBV29-1 and TRBJ2-1; a weak D match, TRBD2 (5 bases). The CDR3 loop spans 14 amino acids. From germline, CDR1 is SQVTM and CDR2 ANQGSEA. Trimming took off 5 bases at V and 0 bases at J, with 11 bases between the two ends. CDR3 sequence: CSVPPGSSYNEQFF. The DNA of the CDR3 is TGCAGCGTTCCCCCGGGAAGCTCCTACAATGAGCAGTTCTTC.

This chain uses TRBV29-1 with TRBJ2-1; D unclear. CDR1 SQVTM and CDR2 ANQGSEA come from the germline V gene. This CDR3 has 14 residues. The V end was cut by 6 bases, the J end by 0 bases, with 12 bases between. CDR3 nucleotide sequence: TGCAGCGTACCAACCTCGGGCTCCTACAATGAGCAGTTCTTC. Encoded protein: CSVPTSGSYNEQFF.

V is TRBV7-2 and J is TRBJ2-2; 11 bases agree with TRBD2. Germline V gene lookup returns CDR1 SGHTA and CDR2 FQGNSA. The CDR3 length is 16 residues. V was clipped by 5 bases and J by 6 bases; unmatched bases: 8. The CDR3 nucleotides are TGTGCCAGCAGCCCAGGCGGGACTAGCGGCCCCGGGGAGCTGTTTTTT. Translation gives CASSPGGTSGPGELFF.

The chain is built from TRBV7-2 and TRBJ2-3; 8 bases are a match to TRBD2. This CDR3 region has 17 residues. Germline V gives CDR1 SGHTA, CDR2 FQGNSA. J was trimmed by 4 bases and V by 0 bases; bases with no gene match: 9. As DNA, the CDR3 is TGTGCCAGCAGCTTAGCGTCGTGGCGGGAGGCCTCAGATACGCAGTATTTT. It encodes CASSLASWREASDTQYF. Using reference TRBV7-2 and TRBJ2-3 for the parts outside the CDR3, the full variable domain is GAGVSQSPSNKVTEKGKDVELRCDPISGHTALYWYRQSLGQGLEFLIYFQGNSAPDKSGLPSDRFSAERTGGSVSTLTIQRTQQEDSAVYLCASSLASWREASDTQYFGPGTRLTVL.

V and J are TRBV4-1 and TRBJ1-1; D possibly corresponds to TRBD1 (6 bases). The CDR3 consists of 12 residues. V dropped 2 bases and J dropped 7 bases, with 8 bases sitting between them. Germline loops: CDR1 MGHRA, CDR2 YSYEKL. The CDR3 region is CASSQMTGEAFF. The CDR3 DNA follows: TGCGCCAGCAGCCAAATGACAGGTGAAGCTTTCTTT.

V gene TRBV10-2 combines with J gene TRBJ2-7; D is ambiguous. Per the germline V gene, CDR1 is WSHSY and CDR2 is SAAADI. The CDR3 is 13 amino acids. V gave up 4 bases and J gave up 4 bases, with 11 bases separating them. The chain's CDR3 is CASSGGFFYEQYF. In DNA, the CDR3 is TGCGCCAGCAGTGGGGGTTTTTTTTACGAGCAGTACTTC.

In this sample, this clone turned up once. V usage is TRBV6-4 and J usage is TRBJ2-7; 7 bases are a match to TRBD1. CDR1 and CDR2 (germline): MRHNA, SNTAGT. The CDR3 is 16 residues long. V was pared by 4 bases and J by 3 bases, with 12 bases of the junction left unmatched. DNA of the CDR3: TGTGCCAGCAGTGCCACGCTCTCAGGGGGAGTCTACGAGCAGTACTTC. Amino acids: CASSATLSGGVYEQYF.

The rearrangement uses TRBV14 and TRBJ2-5; the D is unclear. CDR1 SGHDN and CDR2 FVKESK come from the germline V gene. V was clipped by 2 bases and J by 5 bases, with 15 bases between them. The CDR3 contains 15 residues. The CDR3 DNA reads TGTGCCAGCAGCCAAAGTAGTGGGGTTCGGGAGACCCAGTACTTC. Protein product: CASSQSSGVRETQYF.

The CDR3 protein is CATAEAGTSYEQYF. For the CDR3, the DNA is TGTGCCACCGCCGAAGCGGGGACATCCTACGAGCAGTACTTC. The chain links TRBV19 to TRBJ2-7; possibly TRBD2 for D (7 bases). Trimming cost V 10 bases and J 1 base, with 17 bases left between them. CDR3 length equals 14 residues. CDR1 and CDR2 (germline): LNHDA, SQIVND (reference sequence). The whole variable domain, remainder taken from reference TRBV19 and TRBJ2-7, is DGGITQSPKYLFRKEGQNVTLSCEQNLNHDAMYWYRQDPGQGLRLIYYSQIVNDFQKGDIAEGYSVSREKKESFPLTVTSAQKNPTAFYLCATAEAGTSYEQYFGPGTRLTVT.

A single count supports this clone. V and J are TRBV18 and TRBJ2-2; TRBD2 agrees at 12 bases. The CDR3 is 18 amino acids. Germline trimming cut 1 base from V and 7 bases from J; bases unmatched to any gene: 10. The germline V gene encodes CDR1 KGHSH and CDR2 LQKENI. This CDR3 is CASSPLKTSGRWNGELFF. DNA of the CDR3: TGTGCCAGCTCACCACTAAAGACTAGCGGGAGATGGAACGGGGAGCTGTTTTTT.

This chain connects TRBV25-1 to TRBJ1-5; 9 bases map to TRBD1. This CDR3 is 17 amino acids long. CDR1 and CDR2 (germline): MGHDK, SYGVNS. The J segment lost 5 bases and the V segment lost 5 bases, leaving 13 bases of the junction unmatched. The CDR3 here is CASSNTRGQGIHQPQHF. As DNA, the CDR3 is TGTGCCAGCAGTAATACAAGGGGACAGGGTATTCATCAGCCCCAGCATTTT.

The chain couples TRBV7-2 to TRBJ2-7; weak D call: TRBD2 (6 bases). Germline lookup yields CDR1 SGHTA and CDR2 FQGNSA. V was pared by 5 bases and J by 3 bases, with 14 bases between. This CDR3 has 14 amino acids. CDR3 protein: CASSLSPGGYEQYF. The DNA for the CDR3 is TGTGCCAGCAGCCTGTCCCCCGGGGGCTACGAGCAGTACTTC. The whole variable domain, remainder taken from reference TRBV7-2 and TRBJ2-7, is GAGVSQSPSNKVTEKGKDVELRCDPISGHTALYWYRQSLGQGLEFLIYFQGNSAPDKSGLPSDRFSAERTGGSVSTLTIQRTQQEDSAVYLCASSLSPGGYEQYFGPGTRLTVT.